Below are 26 T cell receptor beta chains sequenced from a single sample in a study of CD8+ T cells in alopecia areata. It was cDNA, reverse transcribed from extracted RNA, that served as the sequencing template. Data came from immunoSEQ multiplex PCR; TCRdb stores just in-frame clones and leaves some out. The repertoire includes 50,000 to 70,000 clones, 44% of them detected once, and 51% sits in the top ten. Sequenced material: NKG2D-low CD8+ T cells sorted from blood. The receptors derive from a human donor with alopecia areata.

This sequence joins TRBV29-1 and TRBJ2-7; D is undetermined. Germline CDR1 is SQVTM and CDR2 is ANQGSEA. With 6 bases removed from V and 6 bases from J, the gap between germline ends came to 15 bases. The CDR3 has 12 amino acids. The CDR3 loop is CSVLARMGEQYF. CDR3 in DNA: TGCAGCGTCCTCGCCAGGATGGGCGAGCAGTACTTC.

The CDR3 sequence is CASSVGQLYGYTF. For the CDR3, the DNA is TGTGCCAGCAGCGTAGGACAACTGTATGGCTACACCTTC. The chain combines TRBV9 with TRBJ1-2; D gene unclear. The V end was cut by 0 bases, the J end by 5 bases, with 8 bases between. The germline CDR1 and CDR2 sequences are SGDLS and YYNGEE. The CDR3 has 13 amino acids.

The chain employs TRBV13 and TRBJ2-1, with 9 bases fitting TRBD2. V lost 0 bases, J lost 5 bases, and 5 bases stayed unmatched. The CDR3 spans 16 residues. The germline gives CDR1 PRHDT, CDR2 FYEKMQ (reference sequence). The chain's CDR3 is CASSLGVAGANNEQFF. In DNA form, the CDR3 reads TGTGCCAGCAGCTTAGGGGTAGCGGGGGCAAACAATGAGCAGTTCTTC.

This clone was seen more than once but under ten times. The chain has TRBV29-1 and TRBJ1-2; 8 bases are shared with TRBD1. Germline V gives CDR1 SQVTM, CDR2 ANQGSEA. After removal of 0 bases from V and 3 bases from J, the junction contained 3 bases not matched to a gene. This CDR3 region has 14 residues. The CDR3 here is CSVEETGEDYGYTF. The CDR3 nucleotides are TGCAGCGTTGAAGAGACAGGGGAGGACTATGGCTACACCTTC.

This clone has only a few counts. This chain links TRBV7-9 with TRBJ2-7, with D perhaps matching TRBD2 (5 bases). In germline, CDR1 is SEHNR, CDR2 FQNEAQ (reference sequence). This CDR3 comprises 14 residues. The V gene lost 2 bases and the J gene lost 0 bases, with 8 bases spanning the gap. CDR3 coding DNA: TGTGCCAGCAGCTTAACTCTAGCCTCCTACGAGCAGTACTTC. Its translation: CASSLTLASYEQYF.

The table lists this clone with a count of one. The gene calls are TRBV30 and TRBJ1-1, with D unclear. V was pared by 5 bases and J by 1 base, with 2 bases between. Germline CDR1 is GTSNPN and CDR2 is SVGIG (reference sequence). The CDR3 spans 10 residues. CDR3 in amino acids: CAWGNTEAFF. The DNA of the CDR3 is TGTGCCTGGGGGAACACTGAAGCTTTCTTT.

This chain connects TRBV5-1 to TRBJ1-1, with D maybe TRBD1 (5 bases). CDR3 length: 14 residues. Trimming took 4 bases from V and 0 from J, leaving 10 bases between them. Germline V gives CDR1 SGHRS, CDR2 YFSETQ. CDR3 in amino acids: CASSPGRMNTEAFF. CDR3 DNA: TGCGCCAGCAGCCCGGGACGGATGAACACTGAAGCTTTCTTT.

This clone occurred a few times. The chain joins TRBV2 to TRBJ1-1; D is undetermined. V dropped 6 bases and J dropped 1 base, with 6 bases sitting between them. Germline CDR1 reads SNHLY; CDR2 reads FYNNEI. This CDR3 has 12 amino acids. The CDR3 DNA is TGTGCCAGCAGCGTCCAGAACACTGAAGCTTTCTTT. Its protein product is CASSVQNTEAFF.

This clone has only a few counts. This chain connects TRBV28 to TRBJ2-6; D ambiguous. The germline V gene encodes CDR1 MDHEN and CDR2 SYDVKM. Between the trimmed V and J ends, which lost 7 bases and 0 bases, there was a span of 7 bases. The CDR3 sequence is 14 residues long. DNA for the CDR3: TGTGCCAGCACCCAGAACTCTGGGGCCAACGTCCTGACTTTC. It translates to CASTQNSGANVLTF.

There are a few counts of this clone. The gene calls are TRBV7-9 and TRBJ2-7; 9 bases map to TRBD1. CDR3 length: 13 residues. Germline CDR1 SEHNR, CDR2 FQNEAQ (reference sequence). With 5 bases clipped from V and 6 bases from J, the junction kept 5 bases outside the gene matches. As DNA, the CDR3 is TGTGCCAGCAGCCCCCCGGACAGGGGCGAGCAGTACTTC. Protein sequence: CASSPPDRGEQYF.

Comment on this clone: An end of the junction differs from the germline gene, which may be a read error. The chain joins TRBV27 to TRBJ1-1; 8 bases are shared with TRBD1. CDR3 length equals 14 residues. CDR1 is MNHEY and CDR2 is SMNVEV in the germline V gene (reference sequence). CDR3 coding DNA: TGTGCCAGCAGTTTGGGCCGACAGGGGACCCAATGCCTCTTT. Protein sequence: CASSLGRQGTQCLF.

This chain uses TRBV21-1 with TRBJ2-7; the table's D call TRBD2 went unverified against the DNA. TRBV21-1 is tagged as a pseudogene. This CDR3 spans 15 amino acids. Written as DNA, the CDR3 is TGTGCCAGCAGCTTACGACTAGCGCAACCCTACGAGCAGTACTTC. Its protein is CASSLRLAQPYEQYF.

The chain employs TRBV7-8 and TRBJ2-1; a possible D gene is TRBD2 (6 bases). The germline V and J ends were trimmed by 4 bases and 5 bases, with 12 bases remaining between them. Germline lookup yields CDR1 SGHVS and CDR2 FQNEAQ. The CDR3 loop spans 14 amino acids. CDR3 sequence (DNA): TGTGCCAGCAGCTCTTCAGGGACTGACAATGAGCAGTTCTTC. It specifies CASSSSGTDNEQFF.

This chain connects TRBV29-1 to TRBJ1-2, with D hard to call. The V and J ends lost 4 bases and 3 bases respectively, with 9 bases between them. The V gene's germline CDR1 is SQVTM and CDR2 ANQGSEA. This CDR3 spans 12 amino acids. The CDR3 DNA follows: TGCAGCGTTGTCTACACTCACTATGGCTACACCTTC. This codes for CSVVYTHYGYTF.

In its sample, this clone was seen a few times. V and J are TRBV7-8 and TRBJ2-3; D gene uncertain. The CDR3 extends over 15 amino acids. V was cut by 3 bases and J by 2 bases, with 12 bases left in between. CDR1 is SGHVS and CDR2 is FQNEAQ in the germline V gene. The CDR3 nucleotides are TGTGCCAGCAGCTTCGGACGGGTGTCCACAGATACGCAGTATTTT. Translation: CASSFGRVSTDTQYF.

This clone was recorded only once. The chain couples TRBV7-3 to TRBJ2-1; the D gene could be TRBD1 or TRBD2 (5 bases each). Germline V gene sequence: CDR1 SGHTA, CDR2 FQGTGA. V lost 2 bases and J lost 10, with 6 bases in between. This CDR3 contains 11 residues. The CDR3 DNA follows: TGTGCCAGCAGCTTAGGGGGAGAGCAGTTCTTC. Its translation is CASSLGGEQFF.

The chain couples TRBV7-9 to TRBJ2-1; no reliable D call. The germline gives CDR1 SEHNR, CDR2 FQNEAQ (reference sequence). The CDR3 extends over 15 amino acids. V shed 7 bases and J shed 0 bases, with 13 bases lying between them. The CDR3 nucleotides are TGTGCCAGCATTCCGGACCAGAGCTCCTACAATGAGCAGTTCTTC. It yields the protein CASIPDQSSYNEQFF.

This chain joins TRBV29-1 and TRBJ1-2, with TRBD1 matching 9 bases. This CDR3 is 14 amino acids long. Trimming cost V 1 base and J 4 bases; bases outside gene matches: 4. Germline CDR1 reads SQVTM; CDR2 reads ANQGSEA. DNA of the CDR3: TGCAGCGTTGAAGCTGTGGACAGGGGCTATGGCTACACCTTC. This gives the protein CSVEAVDRGYGYTF. The variable domain in full, with the rest retrieved from reference TRBV29-1 and TRBJ1-2, is SAVISQKPSRDICQRGTSLTIQCQVDSQVTMMFWYRQQPGQSLTLIATANQGSEATYESGFVIDKFPISRPNLTFSTLTVSNMSPEDSSIYLCSVEAVDRGYGYTFGSGTRLTVV.

This clone was seen a few times. The J gene is TRBJ2-3, the V gene TRBV28; 9 bases map to TRBD1. This CDR3 has 16 residues. Per the germline V gene, CDR1 is MDHEN and CDR2 is SYDVKM. Unmatched junction bases numbered 7, after V lost 6 bases and J lost 0 bases. The CDR3, as DNA: TGTGCCAGCAGCCATGAACAGGGGGCTAGCACAGATACGCAGTATTTT. Translated, it gives CASSHEQGASTDTQYF.

This clone was detected a few times. The chain has TRBV25-1 and TRBJ2-4, with D unresolved. In germline, CDR1 is MGHDK, CDR2 SYGVNS. The ends were cut back, 3 bases at V and 3 bases at J, with 15 bases in the middle. The CDR3 consists of 16 residues. In nucleotides, the CDR3 is TGTGCCAGCAGTGATCCAGGTGATTCGGGCAAAAACATTCAGTACTTC. It yields the protein CASSDPGDSGKNIQYF.

V gene TRBV29-1 combines with J gene TRBJ2-1, with D unclear. This CDR3 contains 11 residues. The V end was cut by 7 bases, the J end by 6 bases, with 10 bases between. Germline V gene lookup returns CDR1 SQVTM and CDR2 ANQGSEA. The CDR3 bases are TGCAGCGCCCCATCGGCCAATGAGCAGTTCTTC. Its protein product is CSAPSANEQFF.

This rearrangement joins TRBV7-9 to TRBJ2-4; the match to TRBD1 covers 8 bases. This CDR3 region has 14 residues. The V and J ends lost 5 bases and 6 bases, in that order; junction bases with no gene match: 6. Looked up from germline, CDR1 is SEHNR and CDR2 is FQNEAQ (reference sequence). DNA for the CDR3: TGTGCCAGCAGCCCCGGGACAGGCCCAAACATTCAGTACTTC. It encodes CASSPGTGPNIQYF.

The rearrangement joins TRBV9 to TRBJ2-7; D may be TRBD2 (6 bases). Germline values: CDR1 SGDLS, CDR2 YYNGEE. V lost 8 bases and J 0 bases, leaving 15 bases between the germline ends. This CDR3 contains 14 residues. CDR3: CASTPGRTSYEQYF. CDR3 DNA: TGTGCCAGTACCCCGGGGAGGACCTCCTACGAGCAGTACTTC.

The rearrangement links TRBV28 to TRBJ2-1; D perhaps matches TRBD2 (5 bases). Germline V gene lookup returns CDR1 MDHEN and CDR2 SYDVKM. Trimming cost V 7 bases and J 9 bases, with 25 bases left between them. This CDR3 region has 16 residues. The CDR3 is CASTIVTLDREPEQFF. The CDR3 nucleotides are TGTGCCAGCACAATAGTTACCCTAGACCGGGAACCTGAGCAGTTCTTC.

This clone was seen a handful of times. V gene TRBV5-1 combines with J gene TRBJ2-7; TRBD2 matches 10 bases. V dropped 0 bases and J dropped 5; count of bases not matched to a gene: 5. Germline lookup yields CDR1 SGHRS and CDR2 YFSETQ. The CDR3 runs to 15 residues. The CDR3, as DNA: TGCGCCAGCAGCTTGGCTAGCGGGAGATCAAACGAGCAGTACTTC. Translated, it gives CASSLASGRSNEQYF.

The chain joins TRBV9 to TRBJ2-2; the D is unclear. Per germline, CDR1 SGDLS and CDR2 YYNGEE. Trimming removed 3 bases at V and 1 base at J, with 1 base between. The CDR3 contains 12 residues. The CDR3 DNA reads TGTGCCAGCAGCGGGAACACCGGGGAGCTGTTTTTT. Translating it yields CASSGNTGELFF.